A selection of T cell receptor beta chains follows, all from one sample in a study of cytomegalovirus exposure and HLA in healthy donors. Profiled with immunoSEQ multiplex PCR; TCRdb holds only in-frame clones, not every one. The profile shows about 150,000 clones, about 88% of them singletons. Sequenced sample: PBMCs. The receptors stem from a woman between 18 and 29 years old in good health and CMV-seropositive. Both conserved end residues are part of each CDR3. A D gene is named only where the DNA matches it firmly.

D	V	J	DNA	CDR3
TRBD2	TRBV4-2	TRBJ2-1	TGTGCCAGCAGCCAAGAGGGCGGGGGGGCCGACAATGAGCAGTTCTTC	CASSQEGGGADNEQFF
TRBD1	TRBV19	TRBJ1-1	TGTGCCAGTAGTATAGGGACAGGGATCACTGAAGCTTTCTTT	CASSIGTGITEAFF
.	TRBV6-1	TRBJ2-3	TGTGCCAGCAGCTACAGGGTGCGCGCAGATACGCAGTATTTT	CASSYRVRADTQYF
.	TRBV10-3	TRBJ2-7	TGTGCCATCAAGCCAGGGGCCGGCTACGAGCAGTACTTC	CAIKPGAGYEQYF
.	TRBV27	TRBJ1-1	TGTGCCAGCAGTCCCTCAAGGAGGACTGAAGCTTTCTTT	CASSPSRRTEAFF
.	TRBV7-3	TRBJ2-3	TGTGCCAGCAGCTTAATTATCGGGGATACGCAGTATTTT	CASSLIIGDTQYF
.	TRBV29-1	TRBJ1-6	TGCAGCGTTCTGGAGACAGGATCCTCACCCCTCCACTTT	CSVLETGSSPLHF
.	TRBV7-2	TRBJ1-5	TGTGCCAGCAGCTTAAGGGAGGGATCGGGTCAGCCCCAGCATTTT	CASSLREGSGQPQHF
.	TRBV18	TRBJ1-1	TGTGCCAGCTCACCATCGAACAGACCTAACACTGAAGCTTTCTTT	CASSPSNRPNTEAFF
.	TRBV7-9	TRBJ2-5	TGTGCCAGCAGCCCCCCGGTGGGGTGGACAAAGGAGACCCAGTACTTC	CASSPPVGWTKETQYF
TRBD2	TRBV28	TRBJ2-5	TGTGCCAGCGGACTAGCACAAGAGACCCAGTACTTC	CASGLAQETQYF
.	TRBV7-9	TRBJ1-3	TGTGCCAGCAGCTTATCAGCCGGGGGAAACACCATATATTTT	CASSLSAGGNTIYF
TRBD1	TRBV6-6	TRBJ2-7	TGTGCCAGCAGTTACTCTGGGCAGGGGGCAGGTGAGCAGTACTTC	CASSYSGQGAGEQYF
TRBD1	TRBV7-3	TRBJ1-2	TGTGCCAGCAGCTTAATCGGGCAGGGGGGATATGGCTACACCTTC	CASSLIGQGGYGYTF
TRBD1	TRBV5-1	TRBJ1-2	TGCGCCAGCAGCCTAACAGCGAGGACAGGGGGGTATGGCTACACCTTC	CASSLTARTGGYGYTF
.	TRBV6-6	TRBJ1-3	TGTGCCAGCAGTTACGGGGCCTACCGAAACACCATATATTTT	CASSYGAYRNTIYF
TRBD1	TRBV4-1	TRBJ1-5	TGCGCCAGCAGCCAAGGACAGGGAACGGTGAGTAATCAGCCCCAGCATTTT	CASSQGQGTVSNQPQHF